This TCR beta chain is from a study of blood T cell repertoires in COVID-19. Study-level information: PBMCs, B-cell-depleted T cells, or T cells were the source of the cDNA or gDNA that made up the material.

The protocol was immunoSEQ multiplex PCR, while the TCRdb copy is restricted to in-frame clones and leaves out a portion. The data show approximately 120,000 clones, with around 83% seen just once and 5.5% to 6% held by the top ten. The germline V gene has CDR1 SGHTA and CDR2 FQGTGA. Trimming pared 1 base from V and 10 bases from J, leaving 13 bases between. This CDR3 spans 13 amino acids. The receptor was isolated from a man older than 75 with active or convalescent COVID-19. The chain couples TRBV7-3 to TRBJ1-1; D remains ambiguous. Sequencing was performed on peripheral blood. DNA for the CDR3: TGTGCCAGCAGCTTAATCCGGGAAGAGGGAGCTTTCTTT. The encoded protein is CASSLIREEGAFF.